Sequencing of this T cell receptor (beta chain) was carried out in a study of T-cell memory formation after mild COVID-19. About the study: Among the donors, TCR clusters were largely specific to each donor.

Each CDR3 protein gets one entry after TCRdb re-called the 5' RACE reads with MiXCR. Found here are fewer than 700,000 distinct CDR3 sequences, less than 25% of them singletons; the top ten hold roughly 8.1%. This receptor was identified in an adult woman who had mild COVID-19 (a few samples of this study predate the infection). Cell type and time point are not known. Sequenced input: PBMCs or a T cell subset sorted from them (not recorded which).

CDR3 region: CAISEGGRQPQHF. The CDR3, as DNA: TGTGCCATCAGTGAAGGAGGGAGGCAGCCCCAGCATTTT. This chain links TRBV10-3 with TRBJ1-5; D uncertain. Germline V CDR1 and CDR2: ENHRY, SYGVKD. The V end lost 3 bases, the J end lost 7 bases, and 10 bases lay between the germline ends. The CDR3 covers 13 residues.